This TCR beta chain was obtained from a study of OX40 agonist ivuxolimab in advanced cancers. The protocol was immunoSEQ multiplex PCR, while the TCRdb copy is restricted to in-frame clones and leaves out a portion. The profile shows 30,000 or so clones, approximately 79% of them singletons. A few counts support this clone. The J segment lost 5 bases and the V segment lost 9 bases, leaving 11 bases of the junction unmatched. Germline V CDR1 and CDR2: MNHNS, SASEGT. The length of the CDR3 is 15 residues. The TCR comes from an adult with an advanced solid tumor such as melanoma, head and neck, liver or kidney cancer. The chain uses TRBV6-1 and TRBJ2-3; TRBD2 agrees at 10 bases. The sample consisted of CD4+ or CD8+ T cells sorted from blood, taken in a trial of the OX40 agonist ivuxolimab. CDR3 in amino acids: CARTSGGAGGDTQYF. The CDR3 region has the DNA TGTGCCAGAACGAGCGGGGGGGCAGGGGGAGATACGCAGTATTTT.